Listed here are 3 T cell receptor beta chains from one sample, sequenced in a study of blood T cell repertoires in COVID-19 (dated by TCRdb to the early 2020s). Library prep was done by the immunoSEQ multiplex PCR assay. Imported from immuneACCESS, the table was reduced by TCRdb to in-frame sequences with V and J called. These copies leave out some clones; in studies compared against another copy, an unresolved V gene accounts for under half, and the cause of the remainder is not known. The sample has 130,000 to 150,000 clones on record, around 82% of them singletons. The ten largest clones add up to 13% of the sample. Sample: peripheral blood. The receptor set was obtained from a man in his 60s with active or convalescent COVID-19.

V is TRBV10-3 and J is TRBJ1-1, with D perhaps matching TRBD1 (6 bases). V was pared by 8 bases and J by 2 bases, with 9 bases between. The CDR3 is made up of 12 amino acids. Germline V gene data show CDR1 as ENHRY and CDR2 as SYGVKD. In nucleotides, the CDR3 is TGTGCCATCCAGGGGACAAACACTGAAGCTTTCTTT. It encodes CAIQGTNTEAFF.

The CDR3 protein is CASSLEERGQGNSPLHF. The CDR3 DNA reads as TGTGCCAGCAGCTTAGAGGAAAGGGGGCAGGGTAATTCACCCCTCCACTTT. V gene TRBV7-7 combines with J gene TRBJ1-6; TRBD1 matches 7 bases. The CDR3 spans 17 residues. With 1 base clipped from V and 6 bases from J, the junction kept 9 bases outside the gene matches. Per germline, CDR1 SSHAT and CDR2 FNYEAQ (reference sequence). Full variable domain (rest looked up from reference TRBV7-7 and TRBJ1-6): GAGVSQSPRYKVTKRGQDVTLRCDPISSHATLYWYQQALGQGPEFLTYFNYEAQPDKSGLPSDRFSAERPEGSISTLTIQRTEQRDSAMYRCASSLEERGQGNSPLHFGNGTRLTVT.

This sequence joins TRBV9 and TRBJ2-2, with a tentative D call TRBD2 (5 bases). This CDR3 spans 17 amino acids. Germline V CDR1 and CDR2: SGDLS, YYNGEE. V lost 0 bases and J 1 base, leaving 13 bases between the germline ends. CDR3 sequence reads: CASSVAGGSRNTGELFF. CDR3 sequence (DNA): TGTGCCAGCAGCGTAGCTGGAGGTTCACGGAACACCGGGGAGCTGTTTTTT.